The rows below give T cell receptor beta chains drawn from one sample of a study of graft-versus-host responses after intestinal transplantation. No antigen has been identified for these receptors. The protocol was immunoSEQ multiplex PCR, while the TCRdb copy is restricted to in-frame clones and leaves out a portion. The sample includes under 100,000 clones, around 90% of them seen just once. The sample in question was unstimulated CD8+ T cells sorted from spleen or lymph node cells, obtained before transplant. These receptor sequences come from a human donor who was the organ donor for an intestinal transplant. Each CDR3 is given with its conserved first and last residue. The D gene is left open where the match is weak. Clone size is shown for a subset of rows, as once, few, many or a class of expanded clone.

V,size,D,J,DNA,CDR3
TRBV28,.,.,TRBJ1-6,TGTGCCAGCAGTGCGGGGCTAACGCACTCCTATAATTCACCCCTCCACTTT,CASSAGLTHSYNSPLHF
TRBV7-9,.,.,TRBJ2-5,TGTGCCAGCAGCTTCGGAGAGACCCAGTACTTC,CASSFGETQYF
TRBV6-1,.,.,TRBJ1-2,TGTGCCAGCAGGGCACCCGGGAATGGCTACACCTTC,CASRAPGNGYTF
TRBV19,.,TRBD1,TRBJ2-7,TGTGCCAGCCGGGACAGAGAATACGAGCAGTACTTC,CASRDREYEQYF
TRBV19,.,.,TRBJ2-5,TGTGCCAGCCGGGAGCCCAACCAAGAGACCCAGTACTTC,CASREPNQETQYF
TRBV29-1,.,.,TRBJ2-2,TGCAGCTCAGGACTGCCCACCGGGGAGCTGTTTTTT,CSSGLPTGELFF
TRBV19,once,TRBD1,TRBJ1-4,TGTGCCAGTAGTACTACAGGGGCTATAAATGAAAAACTGTTTTTT,CASSTTGAINEKLFF
TRBV7-3,.,.,TRBJ2-1,TGTGCCAGCAGCCCGACCCCGTACAGCGAACTAAAGGACTATGAGCAGTTCTTC,CASSPTPYSELKDYEQFF
TRBV7-9,.,TRBD1,TRBJ1-4,TGTGCCAGCAGCTTAGCAGGACAGGGGGAAAAACTGTTTTTT,CASSLAGQGEKLFF
TRBV27,.,.,TRBJ2-7,TGTGCCAGCAGTGGGACCCAGGGGCCCAGCTACGAGCAGTACTTC,CASSGTQGPSYEQYF
TRBV9,.,.,TRBJ2-6,TGTGCCAGCAGCGTAGCTCCTGGGACCAGGGAGGTGAGGGCCAACGTCCTGACTTTC,CASSVAPGTREVRANVLTF
TRBV7-2,once,TRBD2,TRBJ2-7,TGTGCCAGCAGCGTTGGGGGGGGAGAGCAGTACTTC,CASSVGGGEQYF
TRBV4-2,.,TRBD1,TRBJ1-2,TGTGCCAGCAGCCAAGAAGGGGACAGGTATGACAGGGGTTACGCGAACTATGGCTACACCTTC,CASSQEGDRYDRGYANYGYTF
TRBV6-1,.,TRBD1,TRBJ2-3,TGTGCCAGCAGCCACCGGGACAGGGGCCAAGATACGCAGTATTTT,CASSHRDRGQDTQYF
TRBV4-1,once,.,TRBJ1-5,TGCGCCAGCAGCCAAGCATTACAGAGCAATCAGCCCCAGCATTTT,CASSQALQSNQPQHF